The 21 T cell receptor beta chains given below trace back to one sample, sequenced in a study of blood T cell repertoires in COVID-19 (dated by TCRdb to the early 2020s). The library came from the immunoSEQ multiplex PCR assay. TCRdb stores this immuneACCESS table with in-frame sequences only. Part of the clones is absent; in the studies checked, under half of the shortfall reflects unresolved V genes, and no reason is known for the rest. The table for this sample lists about 65,000 clones; roughly 92% of them were counted only once. The top ten clones comprise less than 3.5% of the sample. The sequencing sample was made of peripheral blood. All receptors derive from a man between 65 and 85 years old with active COVID-19.

The rearrangement links TRBV5-5 to TRBJ2-1; D unclear. This CDR3 is built from 15 residues. V gave up 4 bases and J gave up 4 bases, with 15 bases separating them. Looked up from germline, CDR1 is SGHKS and CDR2 is YYEKEE (reference sequence). The CDR3 DNA is TGTGCCAGCAGCGCGGTAGTGGCGAGGTACAATGAGCAGTTCTTC. Encoded protein: CASSAVVARYNEQFF.

The rearrangement joins TRBV18 to TRBJ2-3; 9 nucleotides line up with TRBD2. The V segment lost 0 bases and the J segment 2 bases; nucleotides outside the gene matches: 6. The CDR3 loop spans 17 amino acids. Germline assignment: CDR1 KGHSH and CDR2 LQKENI. CDR3 nucleotides: TGTGCCAGCTCACCACCCGGACTAGCGCCCATCACAGATACGCAGTATTTT. The encoded protein is CASSPPGLAPITDTQYF.

The rearrangement joins TRBV7-8 to TRBJ1-3, with TRBD1 as a possible D gene (6 bases). The ends were cut back, 5 bases at V and 0 bases at J, with 14 bases in the middle. The CDR3 loop spans 16 amino acids. Germline assignment: CDR1 SGHVS and CDR2 FQNEAQ. The CDR3 bases are TGTGCCAGCAGCGGCCCGCAGGGGCGCTCTGGAAACACCATATATTTT. It codes for CASSGPQGRSGNTIYF.

This clone was detected once. V and J are TRBV4-3 and TRBJ2-7; tentative D call: TRBD1 (5 bases). V lost 3 bases, J lost 7 bases, and 16 bases lay in between. The CDR3 is 14 residues long. The germline gives CDR1 LGHNA, CDR2 YSLEER. As DNA, the CDR3 is TGCGCCAGCAGCCATATCAGGGATAGGGGAGAGCAGTACTTC. Translating gives CASSHIRDRGEQYF.

This clone is a singleton in its sample. The chain joins TRBV28 to TRBJ2-1; 8 nucleotides agree with TRBD1. The CDR3 is 16 residues long. V shed 4 bases, J shed 6 bases, and the junction held 11 bases outside the gene matches. Per germline, CDR1 MDHEN and CDR2 SYDVKM. The CDR3 spells CASSSQGARLSNEQFF. CDR3 sequence (DNA): TGTGCCAGCAGTTCTCAGGGGGCCCGTCTCTCCAATGAGCAGTTCTTC.

This chain links TRBV3-1 (or the pseudogene TRBV3-2) with TRBJ2-3, with 13 bases that match TRBD2. With 4 bases clipped from V and 6 bases from J, the junction kept 7 bases outside the gene matches. Germline V gives CDR1 LGHDT, CDR2 YNNKEL (reference sequence). The CDR3 loop spans 16 amino acids. The CDR3 sequence: CASSPHPTSGGDTQYF. CDR3 nucleotides: TGTGCCAGCAGCCCCCATCCGACTAGCGGGGGGGATACGCAGTATTTT.

The chain couples TRBV25-1 to TRBJ2-4, with 7 positions matching TRBD2. The V and J ends lost 0 bases and 3 bases, in that order; junction bases with no gene match: 2. The CDR3 contains 15 residues. Germline CDR1 and CDR2: MGHDK and SYGVNS. CDR3 residues: CASSEYRGDKNIQYF. The CDR3 region has the DNA TGTGCCAGCAGTGAATATCGGGGGGACAAAAACATTCAGTACTTC.

V and J are TRBV28 and TRBJ1-5, with TRBD1 identical over 9 bases. V lost 4 bases to trimming and J lost 0 bases; unmatched junction nucleotides: 13. CDR3 length equals 19 residues. In germline, CDR1 is MDHEN, CDR2 SYDVKM. The CDR3 DNA sequence: TGTGCCAGCAGTTCCTACAGGGACAGGGCGACATATAGCAATCAGCCCCAGCATTTT. Residues: CASSSYRDRATYSNQPQHF.

V is TRBV6-5 and J is TRBJ2-1; 13 positions match TRBD2. V dropped 6 bases and J dropped 15; count of bases not matched to a gene: 5. The CDR3 totals 12 residues. Germline V gives CDR1 MNHEY, CDR2 SVGAGI. The CDR3 loop is CASSRGTSGAFF. CDR3 nucleotides: TGTGCCAGCAGCCGCGGGACTAGCGGGGCGTTCTTC.

The rearrangement joins TRBV10-3 to TRBJ2-7; TRBD1 matches 7 bases. The CDR3 loop spans 16 amino acids. The J segment lost 3 bases and the V segment lost 3 bases, leaving 11 bases of the junction unmatched. CDR1 is ENHRY and CDR2 is SYGVKD in the germline V gene. The CDR3 sequence is CAISDEFGTAVYEQYF. The CDR3 region has the DNA TGTGCCATCAGTGATGAATTTGGGACAGCGGTCTACGAGCAGTACTTC.

This clone has a single count. The CDR3 DNA sequence: TGCGCCAGCAGCCAACGCTTGGGTGAGGTTACGCAGTATTTT. The encoded protein is CASSQRLGEVTQYF. The chain combines TRBV4-1 with TRBJ2-3; D is undetermined. CDR3 size: 14 residues. Looked up from germline, CDR1 is MGHRA and CDR2 is YSYEKL. The germline V and J ends were trimmed by 2 bases and 8 bases, with 14 bases remaining between them.

The V gene is TRBV6-5, the J gene TRBJ1-2; D may be TRBD1 (5 bases). Trimming left V 5 bases short and J 0 bases short, with 13 bases between. Germline values: CDR1 MNHEY, CDR2 SVGAGI. CDR3 length equals 15 residues. The CDR3 is CASSRGAEANYGYTF. DNA for the CDR3: TGTGCCAGCAGTCGTGGGGCAGAAGCTAACTATGGCTACACCTTC.

Only one count was recorded for this clone. The rearrangement links TRBV7-2 to TRBJ2-5; maybe TRBD2 (6 bases). Per the germline V gene, CDR1 is SGHTA and CDR2 is FQGNSA. V was clipped by 0 bases and J by 5 bases, with 13 bases between them. CDR3 length equals 15 residues. In nucleotides, the CDR3 is TGTGCCAGCAGCTTAGCGCTAGCGACTAGGGAGACCCAGTACTTC. Protein sequence: CASSLALATRETQYF.

The chain has TRBV2 and TRBJ1-2; maybe TRBD1 (5 bases). The V end was cut by 3 bases, the J end by 8 bases, with 13 bases between. There are 13 residues in the CDR3. Germline V gene lookup returns CDR1 SNHLY and CDR2 FYNNEI. CDR3 coding DNA: TGTGCCAGCAGTGAGCGGGGGGTTCGGGGCTACACCTTC. It yields the protein CASSERGVRGYTF.

This chain uses TRBV7-8 with TRBJ1-1; TRBD1 might be the D (5 bases). V shed 5 bases and J shed 5 bases, with 15 bases lying between them. The CDR3 is 14 amino acids. The germline CDR1 and CDR2 sequences are SGHVS and FQNEAQ. CDR3 loop: CASSHGTGGTEAFF. The CDR3 DNA reads TGTGCCAGCAGCCACGGGACGGGAGGAACTGAAGCTTTCTTT.

The chain links TRBV20-1 to TRBJ1-4; D is undetermined. Between the trimmed V and J ends, which lost 0 bases and 15 bases, there was a span of 11 bases. Germline CDR1 and CDR2: DFQATT and SNEGSKA (reference sequence). The CDR3 runs to 11 residues. The CDR3: CSARDPTRLFF. The CDR3 DNA sequence: TGCAGTGCTAGAGATCCAACGAGGTTGTTTTTT.

The gene calls are TRBV14 and TRBJ1-3, with a weak D call TRBD1 (6 bases). The V gene's germline CDR1 is SGHDN and CDR2 FVKESK. This CDR3 contains 14 residues. V lost 4 bases and J lost 3, with 10 bases in between. In DNA form, the CDR3 reads TGTGCCAGCAGCCCGTGGACAGATGGAAACACCATATATTTT. It yields the protein CASSPWTDGNTIYF.

This chain links TRBV4-2 with TRBJ2-3, with D perhaps TRBD2 (7 bases). The CDR3 has 16 amino acids. Trimming shortened V by 0 bases and J by 8 bases, and 18 bases separated the two germline ends. CDR1 is LGHNA and CDR2 is YNFKEQ in the germline V gene. The CDR3 region has the DNA TGTGCCAGCAGCCAAGAGGCGCGACTAGGGGGGGGTACGCAGTATTTT. Translation gives CASSQEARLGGGTQYF.

The V gene is TRBV27, the J gene TRBJ1-1, with TRBD1 as a possible D gene (6 bases). The CDR3 runs 14 residues. The germline gives CDR1 MNHEY, CDR2 SMNVEV (reference sequence). V lost 3 bases and J lost 1, with 9 bases in between. This chain's CDR3 is CASSFSRGNTEAFF. The CDR3 DNA reads as TGTGCCAGCAGTTTTTCCAGGGGGAACACTGAAGCTTTCTTT.

This sequence joins TRBV6-5 and TRBJ1-6, with D possibly TRBD1 on 5 matching bases. CDR1 MNHEY and CDR2 SVGAGI come from the germline V gene. The CDR3 loop spans 12 amino acids. V lost 5 bases and J 9 bases, leaving 8 bases between the germline ends. In DNA, the CDR3 is TGTGCCAGCAGTCGAAGGGGTTCACCCCTCCACTTT. Translation gives CASSRRGSPLHF.

The chain carries TRBV13 and TRBJ2-5, with 8 bases aligning to TRBD2. CDR3 size: 14 residues. CDR1 is PRHDT and CDR2 is FYEKMQ in the germline V gene (reference sequence). The ends lost 5 bases at V and 5 bases at J; junction bases unmatched: 7. The CDR3 nucleotides read TGTGCCAGCAGCAGACGGGGGGGCAAGGAGACCCAGTACTTC. Residues: CASSRRGGKETQYF.